These 29 T cell receptor beta chains came from one sample sequenced in a study of type 1 regulatory T cells. MiXCR, applied by TCRdb to the reads, yields one record per CDR3 protein. This repertoire shows about 14,000 distinct CDR3 sequences, roughly 13% found once; its top ten account for approximately 15%. For these TCRs, the target antigens are not known. The source material was cultured T cells, either the whole culture or a sorted T cell fraction (not recorded which). The receptors shown here come from a human donor in good health.

This clonotype was counted between two and nine times. Here the CDR3 DNA reads TGTGCCAGCAGCTCCGGGACTAGACACTACAATGAGCAGTTCTTC. It encodes CASSSGTRHYNEQFF. The chain combines TRBV7-8 with TRBJ2-1, with TRBD2 matching over 8 bases. V lost 4 bases to trimming and J lost 3 bases; unmatched junction nucleotides: 5. Germline V lookup: CDR1 SGHVS, CDR2 FQNEAQ. The CDR3 contains 15 residues.

Many counts were recorded for this clonotype. This chain uses TRBV7-2 with TRBJ2-7; 7 positions match TRBD1. With 4 bases clipped from V and 4 bases from J, the junction kept 13 bases outside the gene matches. The CDR3 length is 16 residues. CDR1 SGHTA and CDR2 FQGNSA come from the germline V gene. CDR3 protein: CASSYQGQLNIYEQYF. The CDR3 DNA follows: TGTGCCAGCAGCTACCAGGGACAGCTAAATATTTACGAGCAGTACTTC. The full variable domain, its missing parts supplied by reference TRBV7-2 and TRBJ2-7, is GAGVSQSPSNKVTEKGKDVELRCDPISGHTALYWYRQSLGQGLEFLIYFQGNSAPDKSGLPSDRFSAERTGGSVSTLTIQRTQQEDSAVYLCASSYQGQLNIYEQYFGPGTRLTVT.

This clonotype was recorded many times. The rearrangement links TRBV28 to TRBJ2-3, with 10 bases lining up with TRBD1. Germline V gene lookup returns CDR1 MDHEN and CDR2 SYDVKM. The CDR3 loop spans 15 amino acids. Unmatched junction bases numbered 5, after V lost 5 bases and J lost 3 bases. The CDR3 nucleotides are TGTGCCAGCAGTATCCCGGGACAGGGGACAGATACGCAGTATTTT. It codes for CASSIPGQGTDTQYF.

The chain links TRBV7-8 to TRBJ2-2; D may be TRBD1 (6 bases). The CDR3 extends over 15 amino acids. The V and J ends lost 1 base and 5 bases respectively, with 11 bases between them. Per the germline V gene, CDR1 is SGHVS and CDR2 is FQNEAQ. CDR3 DNA: TGTGCCAGCAGCTTAGACAGGGTATGGACCGGGGAGCTGTTTTTT. Translated: CASSLDRVWTGELFF.

The rearrangement joins TRBV11-1 to TRBJ2-3; 7 positions agree with TRBD1. CDR1 is SGHAT, CDR2 FQDESV, per germline (reference sequence). This CDR3 is 16 amino acids long. V lost 4 bases and J lost 2; bases outside the gene matches: 9. The CDR3 reads CASSSNPGTVTDTQYF. The CDR3 DNA reads TGTGCCAGCAGCTCCAATCCCGGGACAGTCACAGATACGCAGTATTTT.

This clonotype was counted at least ten times. The conserved phenylalanine or tryptophan normally closing the CDR3 is absent here, so this likely arose from a read error. The DNA is left out, because the CDR3 cannot be placed on it with certainty; the CDR3 is given as TCRdb lists it. J is TRBJ2-7 and V is TRBV6-5; the listed D gene, TRBD2, was not tested against the DNA. Germline lookup yields CDR1 MNHEY and CDR2 SVGAGI. The CDR3 length is 12 residues, termini included. The CDR3 loop is CASSCKSGSRLL.

The chain links TRBV5-3 to TRBJ2-1; D gene unclear. TRBV5-3 is marked as an open reading frame, function uncertain. The CDR3 extends over 12 amino acids. V lost 6 bases and J lost 9, with 13 bases in between. CDR3 coding DNA: TGTGCCAGAACAACTGGTTTCAGTGAGCAGTTCTTC. This gives the protein CARTTGFSEQFF.

The chain has TRBV9 and TRBJ2-1; the match to TRBD2 covers 9 bases. V trimming: 3 bases; J trimming: 5 bases; junction bases outside the gene matches: 3. Germline lookup yields CDR1 SGDLS and CDR2 YYNGEE. This CDR3 comprises 14 residues. This chain's CDR3 is CASSGSGSDNEQFF. CDR3 sequence (DNA): TGTGCCAGCAGCGGTAGCGGGAGTGACAATGAGCAGTTCTTC.

The genes are TRBV27 and TRBJ2-7, with a tentative D call TRBD2 (6 bases). Trimming shortened V by 5 bases and J by 6 bases, and 17 bases separated the two germline ends. This CDR3 is built from 14 residues. Germline V gives CDR1 MNHEY, CDR2 SMNVEV (reference sequence). CDR3 sequence (DNA): TGTGCCAGCAGTCGGCGGGGCCTCTCGTCCGAGCAGTACTTC. It yields the protein CASSRRGLSSEQYF.

The chain uses TRBV29-1 and TRBJ2-3; tentatively, D is TRBD1 (5 bases). Trimming took 7 bases from V and 6 from J, leaving 14 bases between them. CDR3 length: 12 residues. CDR1 and CDR2 from the germline V gene are SQVTM and ANQGSEA. CDR3 sequence (DNA): TGCAGCGCCAAACTTCCAGGGGATACGCAGTATTTT. Amino acids: CSAKLPGDTQYF.

The chain uses TRBV20-1 and TRBJ2-3; D possibly corresponds to TRBD1 (5 bases). Matching the DNA end better, TRBJ1-5 makes the J call doubtful. CDR3 length equals 12 residues. Germline V CDR1 and CDR2: DFQATT, SNEGSKA (reference sequence). CDR3 sequence (DNA): TGCAGTGTGATGGGGGGTACAGATACGCAGCATTTT. Its translation: CSVMGGTDTQHF.

This clonotype was detected ten times or more. The V gene is TRBV10-3, the J gene TRBJ1-1; 7 bases map to TRBD1. Germline CDR1 reads ENHRY; CDR2 reads SYGVKD. The CDR3 covers 14 residues. Trimming removed 6 bases from V and 6 bases from J; junction bases left unmatched: 10. This CDR3 reads CAISPFRGEAEAFF. The CDR3 DNA follows: TGTGCCATCAGCCCATTCAGGGGGGAGGCTGAAGCTTTCTTT.

This clonotype was counted at least ten times. The V call is TRBV5-1, the J call TRBJ2-5; D not resolved. Germline CDR1 SGHRS, CDR2 YFSETQ. V gave up 6 bases and J gave up 7 bases, with 10 bases separating them. The CDR3 length is 11 residues. CDR3 nucleotides: TGCGCCAGCAAGGTCGGCAGGACCCAGTACTTC. Residues: CASKVGRTQYF.

This clonotype was observed many times. The chain uses TRBV18 and TRBJ1-1, with D hard to call. Trimming pared 1 base from V and 0 bases from J, leaving 6 bases between. This CDR3 contains 14 residues. In germline, CDR1 is KGHSH, CDR2 LQKENI. The CDR3 sequence is CASSPQRMNTEAFF. Here the CDR3 DNA reads TGTGCCAGCTCACCACAGAGAATGAACACTGAAGCTTTCTTT.

There are many counts of this clonotype. The rearrangement links TRBV7-8 to TRBJ2-1; D may be TRBD2 (7 bases). CDR1 and CDR2 from the germline V gene are SGHVS and FQNEAQ. Trimming took off 5 bases at V and 9 bases at J, with 20 bases between the two ends. This CDR3 contains 15 residues. This chain's CDR3 is CASSPRGAGVGEQFF. In DNA form, the CDR3 reads TGTGCCAGCAGCCCCCGGGGGGCGGGAGTTGGTGAGCAGTTCTTC.

This clonotype was recorded at least ten times. The chain is built from TRBV5-4 and TRBJ2-7; D is uncertain. Germline-derived CDR1 and CDR2 are SGHNT and YYREEE (reference sequence). CDR3 size: 14 residues. Deletions cut 0 bases from V and 0 bases from J, with 7 bases between. CDR3 DNA sequence: TGTGCCAGCAGCTTGGACTATCACTCCTACGAGCAGTACTTC. It specifies CASSLDYHSYEQYF.

This clonotype is deemed medium-sized. The rearrangement uses TRBV5-1 and TRBJ2-3; 11 bases are a match to TRBD2. This CDR3 is built from 16 residues. Germline CDR1 reads SGHRS; CDR2 reads YFSETQ. V shed 4 bases and J 0 bases; nucleotides not matched to a gene: 4. The CDR3 DNA sequence: TGCGCCAGCAGCACAGGGACTAGCGGTAGCACAGATACGCAGTATTTT. It yields the protein CASSTGTSGSTDTQYF. Supplemented by reference TRBV5-1 and TRBJ2-3, the full variable domain reads KAGVTQTPRYLIKTRGQQVTLSCSPISGHRSVSWYQQTPGQGLQFLFEYFSETQRNKGNFPGRFSGRQFSNSRSEMNVSTLELGDSALYLCASSTGTSGSTDTQYFGPGTRLTVL.

This clonotype was detected ten times or more. The chain links TRBV6-5 to TRBJ2-2; D is uncertain. The CDR3 runs to 12 residues. Germline lookup yields CDR1 MNHEY and CDR2 SVGAGI. V lost 8 bases to trimming and J lost 6 bases, with 10 bases between them. This CDR3 reads CASSLGSGELFF. The DNA of the CDR3 is TGTGCCAGCTCCCTGGGGTCCGGGGAGCTGTTTTTT.

The chain carries TRBV18 and TRBJ1-1, with 9 bases that match TRBD1. The CDR3 runs to 16 residues. The germline V gene encodes CDR1 KGHSH and CDR2 LQKENI. Trimming removed 6 bases from V and 3 bases from J; junction bases left unmatched: 11. In DNA form, the CDR3 reads TGTGCCAGCTCCCAGGACAGGGGACGGGGGCACACTGAAGCTTTCTTT. This sequence encodes CASSQDRGRGHTEAFF.

About this clonotype itself: Since a far larger clone is one base different, this is likely a read error. The rearrangement uses TRBV5-1 and TRBJ2-1, with D maybe TRBD2 (5 bases). Germline V gene sequence: CDR1 SGHRS, CDR2 YFSETQ. The CDR3 consists of 13 residues. With 1 base removed from V and 10 bases from J, the gap between germline ends came to 12 bases. This chain's CDR3 is CASSLLLGGEQFF. As DNA, the CDR3 is TGCGCCAGCAGCTTGTTACTAGGCGGCGAGCAGTTCTTC.

This clonotype was observed a few times. V gene TRBV20-1 combines with J gene TRBJ2-1; D may be TRBD2 (5 bases). This CDR3 spans 14 amino acids. Germline V gene lookup returns CDR1 DFQATT and CDR2 SNEGSKA (reference sequence). V was trimmed by 5 bases and J by 0 bases, leaving 11 bases between them. CDR3 nucleotide sequence: TGCAGTGCTCCTTCAGCGGACTCCTACAATGAGCAGTTCTTC. It translates to CSAPSADSYNEQFF.

The chain uses TRBV29-1 and TRBJ2-1, with D maybe TRBD2 (5 bases). The germline V and J ends were trimmed by 4 bases and 9 bases, with 10 bases remaining between them. The CDR3 covers 11 residues. CDR1 SQVTM and CDR2 ANQGSEA come from the germline V gene. The CDR3 here is CSVVPGIEQFF. The CDR3, as DNA: TGCAGCGTTGTGCCGGGGATTGAGCAGTTCTTC.

A word on this clonotype: A read error is possible here, since a much larger clone lies one base away. J is TRBJ2-2 and V is TRBV6-6, with D possibly matching TRBD1 (6 bases). Germline CDR1 is MNHNY and CDR2 is SVGAGI (reference sequence). The CDR3 runs to 18 residues. CDR3 sequence: CAGSYFPNPGVQSGELFF. DNA for the CDR3: TGTGCCGGCAGTTATTTCCCAAATCCAGGGGTGCAGTCAGGGGAGCTGTTTTTT.

This clonotype was seen a handful of times. V usage is TRBV6-5 and J usage is TRBJ1-2, with TRBD1 matching 7 bases. V lost 6 bases, J lost 8 bases, and 9 bases stayed unmatched. CDR1 MNHEY and CDR2 SVGAGI come from the germline V gene. This CDR3 has 13 amino acids. The CDR3 reads CASSQGTEGGYTF. The CDR3 DNA sequence: TGTGCCAGCAGCCAAGGGACAGAAGGCGGCTACACCTTC.

This clonotype was seen ten or more times. This chain links TRBV5-1 with TRBJ2-7; 8 bases match TRBD1. Germline CDR1 reads SGHRS; CDR2 reads YFSETQ. V lost 4 bases and J lost 3; bases outside the gene matches: 6. CDR3 length: 14 amino acids. CDR3 sequence: CASSRGQVDYEQYF. The CDR3 region has the DNA TGCGCCAGCAGCCGGGGACAGGTGGACTACGAGCAGTACTTC.

This clonotype has more than one count but fewer than ten. This chain links TRBV12-3 or TRBV12-4 with TRBJ2-7; 8 nucleotides line up with TRBD1. The CDR3 is 15 amino acids. V gave up 5 bases and J gave up 0 bases; unmatched junction bases: 6. DNA of the CDR3: TGTGCCAGCAGTAGCTTCGGGACAGGCTCCTACGAGCAGTACTTC. As protein: CASSSFGTGSYEQYF.

The sample holds many counts of this clonotype. The rearrangement uses TRBV12-3 or TRBV12-4 and TRBJ2-5, with 14 bases aligning to TRBD2. V dropped 5 bases and J dropped 4; count of bases not matched to a gene: 6. This CDR3 comprises 16 residues. The CDR3 DNA reads TGTGCCAGCAGTCCGTCCGGACTAGCGGGAGGAGAGACCCAGTACTTC. Its protein is CASSPSGLAGGETQYF.

The chain links TRBV19 to TRBJ2-1, with 9 bases lining up with TRBD2. This CDR3 comprises 16 residues. J gave up 0 bases and V 6 bases, and 6 bases lay outside the gene matches. Per the germline V gene, CDR1 is LNHDA and CDR2 is SQIVND (reference sequence). CDR3: CASSRLSGSSYNEQFF. CDR3 nucleotide sequence: TGTGCCAGTAGCCGACTTAGCGGGAGCTCCTACAATGAGCAGTTCTTC.

This clonotype was detected ten times or more. V and J are TRBV7-9 and TRBJ2-7; TRBD1 agrees at 7 bases. The CDR3 sequence is 16 residues long. V shed 1 base, J shed 2 bases, and the junction held 8 bases outside the gene matches. The germline CDR1 and CDR2 sequences are SEHNR and FQNEAQ (reference sequence). CDR3: CASSLVIGTVTYEQYF. The CDR3 bases are TGTGCCAGCAGCTTAGTAATTGGGACAGTCACCTACGAGCAGTACTTC. Using reference TRBV7-9 and TRBJ2-7 for the parts outside the CDR3, the full variable domain is DTGVSQNPRHKITKRGQNVTFRCDPISEHNRLYWYRQTLGQGPEFLTYFQNEAQLEKSRLLSDRFSAERPKGSFSTLEIQRTEQGDSAMYLCASSLVIGTVTYEQYFGPGTRLTVT.